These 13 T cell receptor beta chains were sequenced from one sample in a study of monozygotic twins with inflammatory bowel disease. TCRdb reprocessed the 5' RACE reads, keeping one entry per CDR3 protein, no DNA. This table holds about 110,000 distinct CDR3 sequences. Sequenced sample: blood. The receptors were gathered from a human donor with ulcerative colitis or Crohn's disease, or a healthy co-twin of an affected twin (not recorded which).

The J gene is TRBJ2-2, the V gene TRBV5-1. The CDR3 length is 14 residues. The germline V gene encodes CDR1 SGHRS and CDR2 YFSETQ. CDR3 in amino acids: CASSYGEVAGELFF.

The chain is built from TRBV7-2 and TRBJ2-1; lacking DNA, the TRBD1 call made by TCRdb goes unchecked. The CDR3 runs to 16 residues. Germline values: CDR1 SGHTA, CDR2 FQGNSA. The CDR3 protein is CASSYMGTVANNEQFF.

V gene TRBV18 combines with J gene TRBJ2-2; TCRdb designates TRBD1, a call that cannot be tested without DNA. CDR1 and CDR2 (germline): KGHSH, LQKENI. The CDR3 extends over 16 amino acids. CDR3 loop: CASTTGTGVDTGELFF.

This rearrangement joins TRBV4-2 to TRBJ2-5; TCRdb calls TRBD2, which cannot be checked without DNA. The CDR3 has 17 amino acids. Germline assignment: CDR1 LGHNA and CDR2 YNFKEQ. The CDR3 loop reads CASSPRSSGGPGETQYF.

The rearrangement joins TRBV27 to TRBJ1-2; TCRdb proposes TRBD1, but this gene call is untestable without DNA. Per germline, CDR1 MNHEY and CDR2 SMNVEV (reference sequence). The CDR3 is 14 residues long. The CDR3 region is CASRAGGYNYGYTF.

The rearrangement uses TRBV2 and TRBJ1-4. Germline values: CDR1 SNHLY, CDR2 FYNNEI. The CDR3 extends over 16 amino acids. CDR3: CASSDPRQDINEKLFF.

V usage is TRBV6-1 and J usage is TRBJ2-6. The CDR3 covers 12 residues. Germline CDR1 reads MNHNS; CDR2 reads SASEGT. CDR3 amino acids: CAISSGANVLTF.

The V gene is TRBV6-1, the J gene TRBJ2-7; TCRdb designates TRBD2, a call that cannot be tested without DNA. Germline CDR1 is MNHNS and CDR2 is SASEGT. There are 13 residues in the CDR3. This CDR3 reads CATALGGSYEQYF.

CDR3 residues: CASSVSENHSSEQFF. This sequence joins TRBV9 and TRBJ2-1. Looked up from germline, CDR1 is SGDLS and CDR2 is YYNGEE. The CDR3 spans 15 residues.

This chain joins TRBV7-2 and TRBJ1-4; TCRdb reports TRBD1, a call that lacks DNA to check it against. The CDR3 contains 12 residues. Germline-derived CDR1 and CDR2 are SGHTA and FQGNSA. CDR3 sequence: CASSHSQGPMFF.

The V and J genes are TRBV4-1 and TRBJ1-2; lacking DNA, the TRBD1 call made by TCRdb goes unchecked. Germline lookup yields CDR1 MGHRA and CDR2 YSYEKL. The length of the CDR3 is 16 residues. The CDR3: CASSHPGETGAYGYTF.

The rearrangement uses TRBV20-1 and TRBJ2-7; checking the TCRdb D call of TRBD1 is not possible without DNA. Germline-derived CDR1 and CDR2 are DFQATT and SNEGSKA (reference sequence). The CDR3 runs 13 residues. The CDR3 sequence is CSAERTDLGEQYF.

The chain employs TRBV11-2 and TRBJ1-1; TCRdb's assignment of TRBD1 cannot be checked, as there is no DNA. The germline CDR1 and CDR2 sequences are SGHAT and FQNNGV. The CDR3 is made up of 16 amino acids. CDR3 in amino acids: CASSSIRDRGRTEAFF.